This section outlines one TCR beta chain sequence together with its context. No antigen is known for it. With a J-beta primer mix and a sample-barcoded 5' primer, a second PCR ran about 7 to 12 cycles. Each cDNA molecule, via a template-switch adaptor with 12 random nucleotides, was tagged. TCRdb itself ran the 5' RACE reads through MiXCR, one entry per CDR3 protein. This sample yields about 1.5 million distinct CDR3 sequences, of which 35% to 45% are seen a single time; 4% belongs to the top ten. The CDR3 has 17 residues. Germline V gives CDR1 PRHDT, CDR2 FYEKMQ (reference sequence). Trimming at V came to 6 bases and at J to 0 bases, leaving 8 bases not matched to a gene. These data are taken from a study of blood T cells in healthy people across ages. General observations from the study: Naive T cell percentage and TCR beta diversity correlated strongly. Both naive CD4+ cell counts and diversity were greater in long-lived donors than in aged donors.

The TCR sequence derives from a woman aged 18-29 years in good health. The rearrangement links TRBV13 to TRBJ1-6, with 7 nucleotides matching TRBD1. Sequencing was done on a sample of blood. The CDR3 DNA reads as TGTGCCAGCAGGCAGAGAGGGGGCGCCTCCTATAATTCACCCCTCCACTTT. It codes for CASRQRGGASYNSPLHF.